Presented here are 16 T cell receptor beta chains from one specimen sequenced in a study of beta chain features in type 1 diabetes. Expressed TCRB transcripts were sequenced because the isolated RNA had all been reverse transcribed beforehand. Assay used: immunoSEQ multiplex PCR; TCRdb lists only in-frame clones, some missing. The repertoire includes about 270,000 clones, roughly 14% of them detected once, and around 0.026% sits in the top ten. Material for sequencing was naive CD4+ T cells from blood. All receptors come from a woman in her thirties or forties in good health.

This clone has only a few counts. As DNA, the CDR3 is TGCGCCAGCAGGGGCGGACAGATCAACACTGAAGCTTTCTTT. It is translated as CASRGGQINTEAFF. The rearrangement links TRBV5-1 to TRBJ1-1; D is perhaps TRBD1 (6 bases). The germline V gene has CDR1 SGHRS and CDR2 YFSETQ. The CDR3 is 14 residues long. The germline V and J ends were trimmed by 5 bases and 2 bases, with 13 bases remaining between them.

This clone was seen only a few times. The genes are TRBV6-5 and TRBJ1-2; 10 bases map to TRBD1. Germline V gene lookup returns CDR1 MNHEY and CDR2 SVGAGI. J was trimmed by 5 bases and V by 4 bases; bases with no gene match: 4. This CDR3 is built from 14 residues. CDR3 in DNA: TGTGCCAGCAGTTCCCCGGGACAGGGGTATGGCTACACCTTC. It encodes CASSSPGQGYGYTF.

This clone occurred a few times. The rearrangement joins TRBV15 to TRBJ1-5; 7 bases fit TRBD1. CDR3 length: 16 residues. V was clipped by 9 bases and J by 3 bases; unmatched bases: 14. Germline CDR1 LNHNV, CDR2 YYDKDF (reference sequence). The CDR3 sequence is CATRERGPRVNQPQHF. The CDR3, as DNA: TGTGCCACGCGGGAAAGGGGGCCAAGAGTCAATCAGCCCCAGCATTTT. The variable domain in full, completed from reference TRBV15 and TRBJ1-5, reads DAMVIQNPRYQVTQFGKPVTLSCSQTLNHNVMYWYQQKSSQAPKLLFHYYDKDFNNEADTPDNFQSRRPNTSFCFLDIRSPGLGDTAMYLCATRERGPRVNQPQHFGDGTRLSIL.

The chain carries TRBV7-6 and TRBJ1-5; TRBD1 is a possible D gene (5 bases). Germline V CDR1 and CDR2: SGHVS, FNYEAQ. The CDR3 is 13 amino acids. Trimming took 5 bases from V and 2 from J, leaving 7 bases between them. DNA for the CDR3: TGTGCCAGCAGCCCGGGGGGCAATCAGCCCCAGCATTTT. Its translation is CASSPGGNQPQHF.

This clone was observed a handful of times. The chain's CDR3 is CASSRENQPQHF. In DNA form, the CDR3 reads TGTGCCAGCAGCAGAGAGAATCAGCCCCAGCATTTT. The chain recombines TRBV7-9 with TRBJ1-5; D is undetermined. The germline V and J ends were trimmed by 5 bases and 4 bases, with 6 bases remaining between them. Germline CDR1 is SEHNR and CDR2 is FQNEAQ (reference sequence). The CDR3 is made up of 12 amino acids.

This clone has a handful of counts. The V and J genes are TRBV9 and TRBJ2-5, with TRBD1 identical over 9 bases. The germline V gene encodes CDR1 SGDLS and CDR2 YYNGEE. The junction had 7 bases not matched to a gene; V was cut back by 0 bases and J by 4 bases. The CDR3 runs 16 residues. CDR3 nucleotide sequence: TGTGCCAGCAGCGTAGCCTTGGACAGGGGAGGAGAGACCCAGTACTTC. This encodes CASSVALDRGGETQYF. The full variable domain, completed using reference TRBV9 and TRBJ2-5, is DSGVTQTPKHLITATGQRVTLRCSPRSGDLSVYWYQQSLDQGLQFLIQYYNGEERAKGNILERFSAQQFPDLHSELNLSSLELGDSALYFCASSVALDRGGETQYFGPGTRLLVL.

This clone was seen a handful of times. The V call is TRBV25-1, the J call TRBJ1-6; 8 bases agree with TRBD1. Germline-derived CDR1 and CDR2 are MGHDK and SYGVNS. The CDR3 is 14 residues long. V dropped 6 bases and J dropped 7; count of bases not matched to a gene: 5. CDR3 region: CASRGTGTNSPLHF. The CDR3 coding sequence is TGTGCCAGCAGGGGGACAGGCACAAATTCACCCCTCCACTTT.

The rearrangement joins TRBV18 to TRBJ1-1, with D unresolved. In germline, CDR1 is KGHSH, CDR2 LQKENI. Trimming pared 6 bases from V and 4 bases from J, leaving 15 bases between. This CDR3 is 14 amino acids long. The CDR3 DNA reads TGTGCCAGCTCGAGAGTGGAGTCGGGCACTGAAGCTTTCTTT. The encoded protein is CASSRVESGTEAFF.

This clone was seen a handful of times. The chain uses TRBV6-4 and TRBJ2-7, with a weak D call TRBD2 (7 bases). The CDR3 contains 14 residues. The ends were cut back, 6 bases at V and 5 bases at J, with 17 bases in the middle. Germline lookup yields CDR1 MRHNA and CDR2 SNTAGT. As DNA, the CDR3 is TGTGCCAGCAGCCCCAACGGGGGGCCCAACGAGCAGTACTTC. Residues: CASSPNGGPNEQYF.

The chain uses TRBV11-2 and TRBJ2-7; TRBD1 agrees at 8 bases. With 2 bases clipped from V and 6 bases from J, the junction kept 6 bases outside the gene matches. The CDR3 is 14 residues long. CDR1 and CDR2 (germline): SGHAT, FQNNGV. The DNA of the CDR3 is TGTGCCAGCAGCTTATTTTCAGGGGGCATCGAGCAGTACTTC. Translating it yields CASSLFSGGIEQYF.

V is TRBV4-2 and J is TRBJ2-5, with 7 positions matching TRBD2. Germline V gene lookup returns CDR1 LGHNA and CDR2 YNFKEQ. The CDR3 is made up of 15 amino acids. V shed 1 base and J 1 base; nucleotides not matched to a gene: 3. The CDR3 loop is CASSQGEGFQETQYF. CDR3 coding DNA: TGTGCCAGCAGCCAAGGGGAGGGCTTCCAAGAGACCCAGTACTTC.

The genes are TRBV19 and TRBJ2-7; a possible D gene is TRBD1 (6 bases). The germline gives CDR1 LNHDA, CDR2 SQIVND (reference sequence). This CDR3 is built from 11 residues. Trimming took off 6 bases at V and 8 bases at J, with 11 bases between the two ends. Here the CDR3 DNA reads TGTGCCAGTAGCCACGGACAGAAGCAGTACTTC. Protein sequence: CASSHGQKQYF.

This clone was counted once. This chain links TRBV9 with TRBJ2-6, with 12 bases aligning to TRBD1. There are 18 residues in the CDR3. CDR1 is SGDLS, CDR2 YYNGEE, per germline. Trimming at V came to 4 bases and at J to 2 bases, leaving 7 bases not matched to a gene. As DNA, the CDR3 is TGTGCCAGCAGCCGTTGGGACAGGGGGCTACCTGGGGCCAACGTCCTGACTTTC. Translation: CASSRWDRGLPGANVLTF.

This chain joins TRBV5-1 and TRBJ1-1, with TRBD1 matching 8 bases. Losses at the gene ends were 8 bases for V and 4 bases for J; bases not matched to a gene: 7. The CDR3 runs to 13 residues. Germline CDR1 reads SGHRS; CDR2 reads YFSETQ. In nucleotides, the CDR3 is TGCGCCAGTACCGACACAGGGGGCACTGAAGCTTTCTTT. Protein product: CASTDTGGTEAFF.

V gene TRBV7-9 combines with J gene TRBJ2-7; D unresolved. The CDR3 contains 14 residues. Germline V CDR1 and CDR2: SEHNR, FQNEAQ (reference sequence). Trimming left V 5 bases short and J 6 bases short, with 17 bases between. CDR3 bases: TGTGCCAGCAGCCCATATGATACAGCTCCCGAGCAGTACTTC. It yields the protein CASSPYDTAPEQYF.

The CDR3 region is CASSFSSGGIPGELFF. The CDR3, as DNA: TGTGCCAGCAGTTTCTCTAGCGGGGGGATACCCGGGGAGCTGTTTTTT. V and J are TRBV27 and TRBJ2-2; 11 bases are a match to TRBD2. This CDR3 comprises 16 residues. The germline CDR1 and CDR2 sequences are MNHEY and SMNVEV (reference sequence). The junction had 6 bases not matched to a gene; V was cut back by 3 bases and J by 6 bases.